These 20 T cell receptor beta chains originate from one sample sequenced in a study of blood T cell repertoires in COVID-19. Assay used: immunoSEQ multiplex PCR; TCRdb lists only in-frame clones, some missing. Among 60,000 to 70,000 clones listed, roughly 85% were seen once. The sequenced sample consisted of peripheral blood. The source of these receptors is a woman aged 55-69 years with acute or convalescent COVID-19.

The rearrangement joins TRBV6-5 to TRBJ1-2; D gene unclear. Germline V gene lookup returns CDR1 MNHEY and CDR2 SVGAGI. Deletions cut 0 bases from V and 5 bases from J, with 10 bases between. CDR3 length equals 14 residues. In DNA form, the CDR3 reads TGTGCCAGCAGTTACTCGGGCAGATGGTATGGCTACACCTTC. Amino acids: CASSYSGRWYGYTF.

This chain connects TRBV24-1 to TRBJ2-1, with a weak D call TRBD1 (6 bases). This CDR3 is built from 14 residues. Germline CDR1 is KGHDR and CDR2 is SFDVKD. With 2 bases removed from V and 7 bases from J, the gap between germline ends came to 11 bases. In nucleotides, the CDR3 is TGTGCCACCAGTGATTGGCGGACAGATAATGAGCAGTTCTTC. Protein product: CATSDWRTDNEQFF.

The CDR3 nucleotides read TGTGCCAGCAGTTACTCGTCGCCCCTAGCGGCAGATTACGAGCAGTACTTC. Residues: CASSYSSPLAADYEQYF. The rearrangement links TRBV6-2 or TRBV6-3 to TRBJ2-7, with 7 bases fitting TRBD2. There are 17 residues in the CDR3. V was pared by 0 bases and J by 4 bases, with 12 bases of the junction left unmatched. CDR1 and CDR2 (germline): MNHEY, SVGEGT.

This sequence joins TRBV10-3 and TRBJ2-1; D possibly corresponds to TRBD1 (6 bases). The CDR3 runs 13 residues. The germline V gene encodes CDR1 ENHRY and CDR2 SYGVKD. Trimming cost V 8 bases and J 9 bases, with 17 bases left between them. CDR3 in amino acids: CAIRQAGWGEQFF. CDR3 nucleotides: TGTGCCATCCGACAGGCAGGGTGGGGTGAGCAGTTCTTC.

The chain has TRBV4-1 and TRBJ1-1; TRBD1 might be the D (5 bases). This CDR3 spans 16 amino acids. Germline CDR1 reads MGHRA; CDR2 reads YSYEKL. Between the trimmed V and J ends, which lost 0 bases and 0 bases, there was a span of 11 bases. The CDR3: CASSQDLGEVNTEAFF. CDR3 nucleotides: TGCGCCAGCAGCCAAGATCTGGGGGAGGTGAACACTGAAGCTTTCTTT.

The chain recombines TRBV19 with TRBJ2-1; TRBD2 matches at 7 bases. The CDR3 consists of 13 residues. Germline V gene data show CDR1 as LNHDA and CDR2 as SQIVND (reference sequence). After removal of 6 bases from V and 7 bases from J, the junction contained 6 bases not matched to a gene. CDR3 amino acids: CASSGGRRNEQFF. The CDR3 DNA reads TGTGCCAGTAGCGGCGGGAGAAGGAATGAGCAGTTCTTC. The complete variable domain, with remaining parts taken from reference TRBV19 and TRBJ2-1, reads DGGITQSPKYLFRKEGQNVTLSCEQNLNHDAMYWYRQDPGQGLRLIYYSQIVNDFQKGDIAEGYSVSREKKESFPLTVTSAQKNPTAFYLCASSGGRRNEQFFGPGTRLTVL.

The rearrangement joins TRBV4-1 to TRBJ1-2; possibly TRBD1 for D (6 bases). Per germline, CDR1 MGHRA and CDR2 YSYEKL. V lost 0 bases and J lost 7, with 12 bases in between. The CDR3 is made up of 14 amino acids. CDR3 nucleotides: TGCGCCAGCAGCCAAGATCGGGCAGGGGCTGGCTACACCTTC. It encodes CASSQDRAGAGYTF.

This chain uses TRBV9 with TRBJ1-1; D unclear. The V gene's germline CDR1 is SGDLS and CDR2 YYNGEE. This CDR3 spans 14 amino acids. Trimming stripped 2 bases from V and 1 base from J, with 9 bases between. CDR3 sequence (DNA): TGTGCCAGCAGCGTTCAAAGCCGGAACACTGAAGCTTTCTTT. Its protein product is CASSVQSRNTEAFF.

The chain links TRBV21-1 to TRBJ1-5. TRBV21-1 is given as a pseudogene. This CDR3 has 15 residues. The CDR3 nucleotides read TGTGCCAGCAGCCTCCCCGGGGGGAACAATCAGCCCCAGCATTTT. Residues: CASSLPGGNNQPQHF.

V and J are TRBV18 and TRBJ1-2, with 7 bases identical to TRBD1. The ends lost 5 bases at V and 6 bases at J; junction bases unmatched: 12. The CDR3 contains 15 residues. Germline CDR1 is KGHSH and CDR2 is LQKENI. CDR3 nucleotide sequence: TGTGCCAGCTCATCCCGACAGGGAATAGACGATGGCTACACCTTC. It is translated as CASSSRQGIDDGYTF.

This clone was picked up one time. The CDR3 is CASSRQSGTRNEQFF. The CDR3 DNA follows: TGTGCCAGCAGCCGGCAAAGCGGGACGCGCAATGAGCAGTTCTTC. The rearrangement links TRBV3-1 (or the pseudogene TRBV3-2) to TRBJ2-1, with 7 bases matching TRBD2. Germline trimming cut 4 bases from V and 6 bases from J; bases unmatched to any gene: 9. This CDR3 region has 15 residues. Germline loops: CDR1 LGHDT, CDR2 YNNKEL (reference sequence).

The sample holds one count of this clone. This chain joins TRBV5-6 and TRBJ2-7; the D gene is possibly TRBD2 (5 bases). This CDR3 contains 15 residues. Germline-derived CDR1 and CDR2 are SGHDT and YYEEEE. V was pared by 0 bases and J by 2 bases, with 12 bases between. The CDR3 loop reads CASSLGSRGAYEQYF. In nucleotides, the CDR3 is TGTGCCAGCAGCTTGGGTTCTCGGGGAGCCTACGAGCAGTACTTC.

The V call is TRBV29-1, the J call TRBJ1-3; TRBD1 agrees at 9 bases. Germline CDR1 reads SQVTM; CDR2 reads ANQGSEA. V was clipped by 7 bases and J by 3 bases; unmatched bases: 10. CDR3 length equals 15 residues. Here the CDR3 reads CSGGDRAGIGNTIYF. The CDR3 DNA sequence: TGCAGCGGGGGGGACAGGGCGGGTATTGGAAACACCATATATTTT.

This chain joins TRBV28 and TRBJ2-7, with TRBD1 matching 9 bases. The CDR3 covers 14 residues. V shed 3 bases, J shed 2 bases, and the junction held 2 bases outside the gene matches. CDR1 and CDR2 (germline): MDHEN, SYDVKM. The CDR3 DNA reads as TGTGCCAGCAGTTTTACAGGGGGCACCTACGAGCAGTACTTC. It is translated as CASSFTGGTYEQYF.

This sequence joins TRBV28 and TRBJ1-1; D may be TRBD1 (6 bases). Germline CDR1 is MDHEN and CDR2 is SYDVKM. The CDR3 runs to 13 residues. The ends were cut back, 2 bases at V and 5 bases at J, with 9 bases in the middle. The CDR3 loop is CASSLTGWTEAFF. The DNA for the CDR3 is TGTGCCAGCAGTTTAACAGGGTGGACTGAAGCTTTCTTT.

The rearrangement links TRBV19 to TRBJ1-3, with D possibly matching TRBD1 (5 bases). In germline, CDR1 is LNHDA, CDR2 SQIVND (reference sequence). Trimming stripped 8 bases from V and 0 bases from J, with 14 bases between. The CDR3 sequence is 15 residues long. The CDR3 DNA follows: TGTGCCAGTTGGTCGGAAAGGGGCTCTGGAAACACCATATATTTT. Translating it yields CASWSERGSGNTIYF.

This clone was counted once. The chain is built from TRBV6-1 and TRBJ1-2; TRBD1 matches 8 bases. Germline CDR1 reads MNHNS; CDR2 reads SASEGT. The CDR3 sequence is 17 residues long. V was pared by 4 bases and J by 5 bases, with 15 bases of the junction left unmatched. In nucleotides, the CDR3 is TGTGCCAGCAGTGTTAACCGTCCGGGACAGGCGATATATGGCTACACCTTC. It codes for CASSVNRPGQAIYGYTF.

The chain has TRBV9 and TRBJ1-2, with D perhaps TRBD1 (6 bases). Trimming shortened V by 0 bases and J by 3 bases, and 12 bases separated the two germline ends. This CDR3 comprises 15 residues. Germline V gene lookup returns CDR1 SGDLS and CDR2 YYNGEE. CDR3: CASSVELDSYYGYTF. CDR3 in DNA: TGTGCCAGCAGCGTAGAATTGGACAGCTACTATGGCTACACCTTC.

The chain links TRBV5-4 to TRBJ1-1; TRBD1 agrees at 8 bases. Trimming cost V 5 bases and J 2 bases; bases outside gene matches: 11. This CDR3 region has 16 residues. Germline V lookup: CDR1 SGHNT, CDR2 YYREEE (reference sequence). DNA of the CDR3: TGTGCCAGCAGACGAGGACAGGGAATGGTAAACACTGAAGCTTTCTTT. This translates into CASRRGQGMVNTEAFF.

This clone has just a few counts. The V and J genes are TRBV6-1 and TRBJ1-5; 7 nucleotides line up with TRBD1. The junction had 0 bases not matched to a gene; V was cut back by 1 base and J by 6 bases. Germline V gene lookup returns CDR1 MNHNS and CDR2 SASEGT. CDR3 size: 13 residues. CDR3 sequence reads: CASSEDRGQPQHF. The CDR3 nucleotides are TGTGCCAGCAGTGAAGACAGGGGTCAGCCCCAGCATTTT.